These 27 T cell receptor beta chains originate from one sample sequenced in a study of cytomegalovirus exposure and HLA in healthy donors. The PCR employed 60 Vbeta primers together with 13 Jbeta primers. Some clones are missing from TCRdb's copy, which holds only in-frame ones; the method was immunoSEQ multiplex PCR. Among some 120,000 clones listed, approximately 17% were seen once. Material: PBMCs. All receptors come from a female donor in good health and CMV-seropositive.

This clone was counted only a few times. The rearrangement uses TRBV5-1 and TRBJ2-2; maybe TRBD1 (6 bases). The ends were cut back, 4 bases at V and 6 bases at J, with 13 bases in the middle. The CDR3 sequence is 14 residues long. Germline V gives CDR1 SGHRS, CDR2 YFSETQ. The CDR3 DNA follows: TGCGCCAGCAGCCGACAGACAGGATCCGGGGAGCTGTTTTTT. It encodes CASSRQTGSGELFF.

The chain uses TRBV5-6 and TRBJ2-5; TRBD2 is a possible D gene (5 bases). The length of the CDR3 is 14 residues. V was pared by 1 base and J by 4 bases, with 11 bases between. In germline, CDR1 is SGHDT, CDR2 YYEEEE. CDR3 in amino acids: CASSLFEGSETQYF. CDR3 DNA sequence: TGTGCCAGCAGCTTGTTTGAGGGTTCAGAGACCCAGTACTTC.

This clone has a handful of counts. CDR3 sequence: CASRPQLNTEAFF. In DNA, the CDR3 is TGTGCCAGCAGGCCACAGTTGAACACTGAAGCTTTCTTT. The chain couples TRBV2 to TRBJ1-1; D uncertain. Trimming removed 6 bases at V and 0 bases at J, with 8 bases between. The germline V gene has CDR1 SNHLY and CDR2 FYNNEI. The CDR3 has 13 amino acids.

The chain uses TRBV7-2 and TRBJ2-1, with 8 bases fitting TRBD2. Trimming at V came to 1 base and at J to 7 bases, leaving 6 bases not matched to a gene. This CDR3 spans 15 amino acids. The germline gives CDR1 SGHTA, CDR2 FQGNSA. Written as DNA, the CDR3 is TGTGCCAGCAGCTTAGTCGGGGGGGCGGGAAATGAGCAGTTCTTC. Its protein is CASSLVGGAGNEQFF.

This clone was found a few times. The J gene is TRBJ2-7, the V gene TRBV27, with 14 bases identical to TRBD2. CDR1 and CDR2 from the germline V gene are MNHEY and SMNVEV (reference sequence). The junction had 5 bases not matched to a gene; V was cut back by 5 bases and J by 5 bases. This CDR3 is built from 15 residues. CDR3 region: CASSSGTSGSNEQYF. As DNA, the CDR3 is TGTGCCAGCAGTAGCGGGACTAGCGGGAGTAACGAGCAGTACTTC.

V is TRBV5-6 and J is TRBJ2-2, with a possible D match to TRBD2 (5 bases). The CDR3 contains 16 residues. V was clipped by 3 bases and J by 5 bases, with 17 bases between them. The germline gives CDR1 SGHDT, CDR2 YYEEEE. CDR3 DNA sequence: TGTGCCAGCAGCTCTGAGGGAACGTATGGGACCGGGGAGCTGTTTTTT. Residues: CASSSEGTYGTGELFF.

A few counts support this clone. The rearrangement joins TRBV18 to TRBJ2-5; tentatively, D is TRBD1 (6 bases). V was cut by 5 bases and J by 2 bases, with 12 bases left in between. Looked up from germline, CDR1 is KGHSH and CDR2 is LQKENI. The CDR3 is 14 amino acids. This chain's CDR3 is CASSYTQGQETQYF. For the CDR3, the DNA is TGTGCCAGCTCATACACACAGGGTCAAGAGACCCAGTACTTC.

Written as DNA, the CDR3 is TGTGCCTGCCCCAGAGGCGGACAGGGGAGGAATTCACCCCTCCACTTT. Translating gives CACPRGGQGRNSPLHF. The V and J genes are TRBV30 and TRBJ1-6; 9 bases map to TRBD1. The J segment lost 7 bases and the V segment lost 6 bases, leaving 13 bases of the junction unmatched. This CDR3 contains 16 residues. The germline V gene has CDR1 GTSNPN and CDR2 SVGIG (reference sequence).

The rearrangement links TRBV9 to TRBJ1-2; D gene unclear. V lost 7 bases and J lost 4, with 11 bases in between. The germline V gene encodes CDR1 SGDLS and CDR2 YYNGEE. CDR3 length: 12 amino acids. CDR3 nucleotides: TGTGCCAGCGGATATACAGCCTATGGCTACACCTTC. The encoded protein is CASGYTAYGYTF.

In its sample, this clone was seen a few times. This chain connects TRBV5-1 to TRBJ2-1; a possible D gene is TRBD2 (6 bases). Germline V gene lookup returns CDR1 SGHRS and CDR2 YFSETQ. The CDR3 is 15 amino acids. The ends were cut back, 5 bases at V and 6 bases at J, with 18 bases in the middle. CDR3 nucleotides: TGCGCCAGCAGGGTAGGAGGGCCAGGTCGCAATGAGCAGTTCTTC. Its protein is CASRVGGPGRNEQFF. Drawing the rest from reference TRBV5-1 and TRBJ2-1, the complete variable domain is KAGVTQTPRYLIKTRGQQVTLSCSPISGHRSVSWYQQTPGQGLQFLFEYFSETQRNKGNFPGRFSGRQFSNSRSEMNVSTLELGDSALYLCASRVGGPGRNEQFFGPGTRLTVL.

The chain joins TRBV5-1 to TRBJ2-5; 7 bases are shared with TRBD2. This CDR3 has 15 amino acids. After removal of 3 bases from V and 4 bases from J, the junction contained 9 bases not matched to a gene. Germline V gives CDR1 SGHRS, CDR2 YFSETQ. The CDR3 region has the DNA TGCGCCAGCAGCTCAGTTAATACGGGGGGAGAGACCCAGTACTTC. Residues: CASSSVNTGGETQYF.

V is TRBV29-1 and J is TRBJ2-7; possible D gene TRBD2, 5 bases. Germline CDR1 and CDR2: SQVTM and ANQGSEA. The CDR3 extends over 12 amino acids. The ends were cut back, 5 bases at V and 1 base at J, with 9 bases in the middle. The CDR3: CSVSGGSYEQYF. The CDR3 DNA reads TGCAGCGTTTCCGGCGGGTCCTACGAGCAGTACTTC.

The rearrangement joins TRBV4-3 to TRBJ1-2; D possibly corresponds to TRBD1 (6 bases). CDR1 and CDR2 (germline): LGHNA, YSLEER. This CDR3 region has 15 residues. Trimming took 4 bases from V and 4 from J, leaving 16 bases between them. The CDR3 coding sequence is TGCGCCAGCAGCCCAGCAGGGGACACCGTCTATGGCTACACCTTC. This codes for CASSPAGDTVYGYTF.

This sequence joins TRBV7-2 and TRBJ1-5, with D unresolved. Trimming took 5 bases from V and 7 from J, leaving 12 bases between them. This CDR3 region has 13 residues. Germline values: CDR1 SGHTA, CDR2 FQGNSA. This CDR3 is CASSPPGGQPQHF. CDR3 sequence (DNA): TGTGCCAGCAGCCCCCCAGGTGGCCAGCCCCAGCATTTT. Together with reference TRBV7-2 and TRBJ1-5, the CDR3 gives the full variable domain: GAGVSQSPSNKVTEKGKDVELRCDPISGHTALYWYRQSLGQGLEFLIYFQGNSAPDKSGLPSDRFSAERTGGSVSTLTIQRTQQEDSAVYLCASSPPGGQPQHFGDGTRLSIL.

V gene TRBV7-9 combines with J gene TRBJ1-3, with a weak D call TRBD1 (5 bases). The CDR3 extends over 16 amino acids. V gave up 1 base and J gave up 0 bases, with 10 bases separating them. The germline gives CDR1 SEHNR, CDR2 FQNEAQ (reference sequence). The CDR3 nucleotides read TGTGCCAGCAGCTTAGTGGGGCAAGACTCTGGAAACACCATATATTTT. Residues: CASSLVGQDSGNTIYF.

This sequence joins TRBV28 and TRBJ1-1, with D unclear. Germline V lookup: CDR1 MDHEN, CDR2 SYDVKM. The CDR3 length is 14 residues. Trimming pared 5 bases from V and 8 bases from J, leaving 18 bases between. CDR3 sequence reads: CASSPPYTGSEAFF. The DNA for the CDR3 is TGTGCCAGCAGTCCGCCATACACGGGATCCGAAGCTTTCTTT.

The chain combines TRBV5-4 with TRBJ2-7, with D uncertain. V lost 3 bases to trimming and J lost 1 base, with 2 bases between them. The CDR3 has 11 residues. Per germline, CDR1 SGHNT and CDR2 YYREEE (reference sequence). CDR3 amino acids: CASSSSYEQYF. The CDR3 DNA is TGTGCCAGCAGCTCATCCTACGAGCAGTACTTC.

This clone has only a few counts. The chain uses TRBV28 and TRBJ1-5; TRBD1 matches 9 bases. The ends lost 6 bases at V and 9 bases at J; junction bases unmatched: 21. CDR1 is MDHEN and CDR2 is SYDVKM in the germline V gene. There are 18 residues in the CDR3. CDR3 nucleotides: TGTGCCAGCAGCTATCTCCCGGGACAGGGTAGTATAGCTCGGCCCCAGCATTTT. Protein sequence: CASSYLPGQGSIARPQHF.

The chain joins TRBV5-4 to TRBJ2-5; TRBD1 might be the D (5 bases). V lost 4 bases and J 1 base, leaving 14 bases between the germline ends. The CDR3 runs 15 residues. Looked up from germline, CDR1 is SGHNT and CDR2 is YYREEE (reference sequence). This CDR3 is CASSPSTARQETQYF. CDR3 nucleotides: TGTGCCAGCAGCCCTTCGACAGCGCGCCAAGAGACCCAGTACTTC.

The chain recombines TRBV6-5 with TRBJ1-2, with a tentative D call TRBD1 (5 bases). Germline V CDR1 and CDR2: MNHEY, SVGAGI. The CDR3 has 16 amino acids. V was cut by 1 base and J by 3 bases, with 15 bases left in between. This CDR3 reads CASSYLSDSSYYGYTF. The CDR3 bases are TGTGCCAGCAGTTACTTATCCGACAGCTCTTACTATGGCTACACCTTC.

There are a few counts of this clone. The chain has TRBV5-6 and TRBJ1-4; the D is unclear. The CDR3 consists of 15 residues. V was cut by 5 bases and J by 0 bases, with 11 bases left in between. Germline values: CDR1 SGHDT, CDR2 YYEEEE. The CDR3, as DNA: TGTGCCAGCAGGTTCGGAACAGCAACTAATGAAAAACTGTTTTTT. It specifies CASRFGTATNEKLFF.

The chain carries TRBV5-6 and TRBJ2-7; D gene ambiguous. CDR1 is SGHDT and CDR2 is YYEEEE in the germline V gene. The CDR3 loop spans 18 amino acids. Trimming shortened V by 0 bases and J by 1 base, and 20 bases separated the two germline ends. The CDR3 sequence is CASSLVSFISELSYEQYF. DNA for the CDR3: TGTGCCAGCAGCTTGGTGTCCTTTATATCAGAACTATCCTACGAGCAGTACTTC. Together with reference TRBV5-6 and TRBJ2-7, the CDR3 gives the full variable domain: DAGVTQSPTHLIKTRGQQVTLRCSPKSGHDTVSWYQQALGQGPQFIFQYYEEEERQRGNFPDRFSGHQFPNYSSELNVNALLLGDSALYLCASSLVSFISELSYEQYFGPGTRLTVT.

The chain uses TRBV6-1 and TRBJ1-3, with D tentatively TRBD1 (5 bases). The CDR3 has 17 residues. Per germline, CDR1 MNHNS and CDR2 SASEGT. The V and J ends lost 3 bases and 9 bases respectively, with 24 bases between them. The CDR3 DNA sequence: TGTGCCAGCAGTGACAAGGGGTTTGGGATATGGGGTGGCACCATATATTTT. It yields the protein CASSDKGFGIWGGTIYF.

This clone was picked up a small number of times. This chain links TRBV6-5 with TRBJ1-2; a possible D gene is TRBD1 (6 bases). The CDR3 length is 13 residues. Trimming stripped 3 bases from V and 6 bases from J, with 11 bases between. Germline-derived CDR1 and CDR2 are MNHEY and SVGAGI. CDR3: CASSYGQQNGYTF. DNA for the CDR3: TGTGCCAGCAGTTATGGACAGCAGAATGGCTACACCTTC.

This clone was seen more than once but under ten times. The chain employs TRBV6-5 and TRBJ1-2; the match to TRBD1 covers 9 bases. Germline lookup yields CDR1 MNHEY and CDR2 SVGAGI. V lost 6 bases, J lost 5 bases, and 7 bases stayed unmatched. This CDR3 is built from 14 residues. The CDR3 here is CASRDTGTGYGYTF. CDR3 nucleotide sequence: TGTGCCAGCAGAGACACCGGGACAGGGTATGGCTACACCTTC.

This clone appeared a few times. V gene TRBV30 combines with J gene TRBJ1-1; 8 bases line up with TRBD1. CDR1 is GTSNPN, CDR2 SVGIG, per germline (reference sequence). CDR3 size: 14 residues. V shed 0 bases, J shed 10 bases, and the junction held 10 bases outside the gene matches. In DNA form, the CDR3 reads TGTGCCTGGAGTGTGGTGGCCGGACAGGGAAGAGCTTTCTTT. This translates into CAWSVVAGQGRAFF.

Worth noting for this clone: Other nucleotide sequences in the sample specify the same CDR3. The CDR3 loop reads CASSPDIYGYTF. DNA for the CDR3: TGTGCCAGCAGCCCGGACATCTATGGCTACACCTTC. The rearrangement joins TRBV5-4 to TRBJ1-2; possible D gene TRBD1, 5 bases. The CDR3 covers 12 residues. With 4 bases removed from V and 4 bases from J, the gap between germline ends came to 8 bases. Per the germline V gene, CDR1 is SGHNT and CDR2 is YYREEE (reference sequence).